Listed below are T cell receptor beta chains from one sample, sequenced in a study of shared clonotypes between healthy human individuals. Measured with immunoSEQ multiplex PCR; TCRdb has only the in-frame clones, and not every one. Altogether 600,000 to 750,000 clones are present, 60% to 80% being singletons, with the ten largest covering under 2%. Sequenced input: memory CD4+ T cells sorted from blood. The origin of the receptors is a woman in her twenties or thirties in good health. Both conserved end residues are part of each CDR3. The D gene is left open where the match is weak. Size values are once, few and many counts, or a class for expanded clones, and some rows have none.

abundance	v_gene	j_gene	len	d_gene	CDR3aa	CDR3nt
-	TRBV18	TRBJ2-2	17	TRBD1	CASSPVARTGQSGELFF	TGTGCCAGCTCACCCGTGGCCCGGACAGGGCAGTCCGGGGAGCTGTTTTTT
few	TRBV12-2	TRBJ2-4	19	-	CASRLAHTGLRCAKNIQYF	TGTGCAAGTCGCTTAGCCCACACCGGACTGAGGTGCGCCAAAAACATTCAGTACTTC
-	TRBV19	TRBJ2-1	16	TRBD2	CASSIEGLAPYNEQFF	TGTGCCAGTAGTATAGAGGGACTAGCTCCGTACAATGAGCAGTTCTTC
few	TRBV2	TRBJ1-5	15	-	CASTVETGNNQPQHF	TGTGCCAGCACCGTTGAAACAGGTAACAATCAGCCCCAGCATTTT
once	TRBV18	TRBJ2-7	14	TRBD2	CASSPGGRAGEQYF	TGTGCCAGCTCACCTGGCGGGAGGGCCGGAGAGCAGTACTTC
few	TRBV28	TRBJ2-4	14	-	CASSLIQAKNIQYF	TGTGCCAGCAGTTTGATCCAGGCCAAAAACATTCAGTACTTC
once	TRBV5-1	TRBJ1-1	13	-	CASSLAEGTEAFF	TGCGCCAGCAGCTTGGCCGAGGGCACTGAAGCTTTCTTT
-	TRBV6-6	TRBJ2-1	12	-	CASSYIGNEQFF	TGTGCCAGCAGTTATATCGGGAATGAGCAGTTCTTC
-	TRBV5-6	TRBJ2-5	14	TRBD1	CASSLVGTGETQYF	TGTGCCAGCAGCTTGGTTGGGACAGGCGAGACCCAGTACTTC
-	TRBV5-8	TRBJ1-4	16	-	CASSPPGLGAGEKLFF	TGTGCCAGCAGCCCTCCCGGGTTGGGGGCTGGTGAAAAACTGTTTTTT
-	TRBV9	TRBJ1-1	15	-	CASSVGGAGVTEAFF	TGTGCCAGCAGCGTAGGCGGAGCAGGAGTCACTGAAGCTTTCTTT
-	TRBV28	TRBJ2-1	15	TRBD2	CASSGAGGHSNEQFF	TGTGCCAGCAGTGGAGCGGGAGGCCACTCCAATGAGCAGTTCTTC
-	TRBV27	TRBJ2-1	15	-	CASRVTGLVYNEQFF	TGTGCCAGCAGAGTAACGGGACTGGTATACAATGAGCAGTTCTTC
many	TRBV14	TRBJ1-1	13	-	CASSPSNARKAFF	TGTGCCAGCAGCCCTTCCAACGCGAGGAAAGCTTTCTTT
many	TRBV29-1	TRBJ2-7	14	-	CSVKPATGPYEQYF	TGCAGCGTTAAGCCGGCCACAGGGCCCTACGAGCAGTACTTC
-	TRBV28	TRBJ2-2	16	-	CASTGADRSNTGELFF	TGTGCCAGCACGGGGGCGGACAGGTCGAACACCGGGGAGCTGTTTTTT
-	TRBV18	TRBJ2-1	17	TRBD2	CASSPPFGLAVANEQFF	TGTGCCAGCTCACCACCATTTGGCCTAGCGGTGGCAAATGAGCAGTTCTTC
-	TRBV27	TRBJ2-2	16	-	CASTLLPHGLGGELFF	TGTGCCAGCACCCTCTTGCCCCATGGATTAGGCGGGGAGCTGTTTTTT
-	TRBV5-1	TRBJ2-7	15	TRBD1	CASSSRTGGIYEQYF	TGCGCCAGCAGCTCGCGGACAGGGGGGATCTACGAGCAGTACTTC
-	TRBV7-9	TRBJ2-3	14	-	CASSFIGSTDTQYF	TGTGCCAGCAGCTTTATCGGGAGCACAGATACGCAGTATTTT
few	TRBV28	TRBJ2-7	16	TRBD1	CASRGDRDRGHNEQYF	TGTGCCAGCAGGGGAGACCGGGACAGGGGGCACAACGAGCAGTACTTC
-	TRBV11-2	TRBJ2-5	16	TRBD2	CASSYSLAGFEETQYF	TGTGCCAGCAGCTATTCATTAGCGGGTTTCGAGGAGACCCAGTACTTC
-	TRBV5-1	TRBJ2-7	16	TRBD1	CASSLSGRGQGYEQYF	TGCGCCAGCAGCTTGAGCGGCAGGGGGCAGGGTTACGAGCAGTACTTC
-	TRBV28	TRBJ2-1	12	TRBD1	CASSLKQGKQFF	TGTGCCAGCAGTTTAAAACAGGGGAAGCAGTTCTTC
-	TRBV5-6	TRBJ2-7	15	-	CASSLVSGVALEQYF	TGTGCCAGCAGCTTGGTAAGCGGTGTTGCTCTCGAGCAGTACTTC
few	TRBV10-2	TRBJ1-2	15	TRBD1	CASSAPGQTNYGYTF	TGCGCCAGCAGTGCACCGGGACAGACTAACTATGGCTACACCTTC
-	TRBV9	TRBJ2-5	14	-	CASSGGKRGETQYF	TGTGCCAGCAGCGGGGGTAAGCGTGGGGAGACCCAGTACTTC
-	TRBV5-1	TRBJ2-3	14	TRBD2	CASSSYRTSSTQYF	TGCGCCAGCAGCTCCTACCGGACTAGTTCTACGCAGTATTTT
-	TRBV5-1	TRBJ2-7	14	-	CASSLASGLYEQYF	TGCGCCAGCAGCTTGGCCTCCGGGCTCTACGAGCAGTACTTC
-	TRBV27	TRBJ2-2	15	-	CASRRGIANTGELFF	TGTGCCAGCAGGAGGGGGATCGCGAACACCGGGGAGCTGTTTTTT
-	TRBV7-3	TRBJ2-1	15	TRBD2	CASSLTGGSSYEQFF	TGTGCCAGCAGCTTAACTGGCGGGAGTAGCTATGAGCAGTTCTTC
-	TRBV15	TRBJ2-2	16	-	CATSRLPGHQTGELFF	TGTGCCACCAGCAGACTCCCGGGACACCAGACCGGGGAGCTGTTTTTT
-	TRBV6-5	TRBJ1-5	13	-	CASSYSANQPQHF	TGTGCCAGCAGTTACTCAGCCAATCAGCCCCAGCATTTT
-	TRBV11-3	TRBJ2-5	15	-	CASSLTTGSQETQYF	TGTGCCAGCAGCTTAACTACAGGCTCACAAGAGACCCAGTACTTC
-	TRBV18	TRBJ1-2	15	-	CASSPYLSGAEGYTF	TGTGCCAGCTCACCATATCTCTCGGGGGCGGAGGGCTACACCTTC
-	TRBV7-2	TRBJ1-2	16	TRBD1	CASSLGVGTGFNGYTF	TGTGCCAGCAGCTTAGGAGTCGGGACAGGGTTCAATGGCTACACCTTC
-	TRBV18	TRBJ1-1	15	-	CASSPTQEWSTEAFF	TGTGCCAGCTCACCTACACAGGAGTGGAGCACTGAAGCTTTCTTT
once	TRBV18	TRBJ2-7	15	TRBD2	CASSPRGTTSYEQYF	TGTGCCAGCTCACCACGGGGGACTACCTCCTACGAGCAGTACTTC
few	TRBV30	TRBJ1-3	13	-	CAWSEGIGNTIYF	TGTGCCTGGAGTGAGGGCATTGGAAACACCATATATTTT
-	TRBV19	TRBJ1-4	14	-	CASLQGLPNEKLFF	TGTGCCAGTCTCCAGGGACTTCCTAATGAAAAACTGTTTTTT
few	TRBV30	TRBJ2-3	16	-	CAWSVQLGRHTDTQYF	TGTGCCTGGAGTGTACAACTAGGGAGACACACAGATACGCAGTATTTT
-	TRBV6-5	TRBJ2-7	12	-	CASHGDGKEQYF	TGTGCCAGCCATGGTGATGGGAAAGAGCAGTACTTC
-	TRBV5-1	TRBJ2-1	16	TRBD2	CASSWASGAALNEQFF	TGCGCCAGCAGCTGGGCTAGCGGGGCTGCCTTAAATGAGCAGTTCTTC
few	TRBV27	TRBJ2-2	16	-	CASRNHRVVSTGELFF	TGTGCCAGCAGAAATCACAGGGTTGTATCTACCGGGGAGCTGTTTTTT
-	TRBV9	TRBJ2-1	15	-	CASSVGLQGLNEQFF	TGTGCCAGCAGCGTAGGTCTTCAGGGTTTGAATGAGCAGTTCTTC
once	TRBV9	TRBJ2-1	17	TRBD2	CASSVSVAGGEDNEQFF	TGTGCCAGCAGCGTTTCTGTAGCGGGAGGTGAGGACAATGAGCAGTTCTTC